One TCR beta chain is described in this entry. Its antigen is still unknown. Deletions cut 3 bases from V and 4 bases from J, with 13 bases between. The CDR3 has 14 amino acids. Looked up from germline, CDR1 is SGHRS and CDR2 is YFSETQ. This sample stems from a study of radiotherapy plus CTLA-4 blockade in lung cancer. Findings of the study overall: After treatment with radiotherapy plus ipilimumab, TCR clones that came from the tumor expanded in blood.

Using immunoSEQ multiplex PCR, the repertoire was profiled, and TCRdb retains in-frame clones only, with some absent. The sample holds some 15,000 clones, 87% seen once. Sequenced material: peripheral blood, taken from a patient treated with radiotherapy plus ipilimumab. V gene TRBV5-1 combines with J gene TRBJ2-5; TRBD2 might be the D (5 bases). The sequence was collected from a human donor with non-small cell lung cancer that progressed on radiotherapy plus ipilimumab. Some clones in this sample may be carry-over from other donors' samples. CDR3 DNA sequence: TGCGCCAGCAGCTCTTACCCGGGGAGAGAGACCCAGTACTTC. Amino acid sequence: CASSSYPGRETQYF.